Shown below are 2 T cell receptor beta chains from a single sample sequenced in a study of OX40 agonist ivuxolimab in advanced cancers. Some clones are missing from TCRdb's copy, which holds only in-frame ones; the method was immunoSEQ multiplex PCR. The repertoire holds over 60,000 clones, with about 85% as singletons. Sequencing was performed on CD4+ or CD8+ T cells sorted from blood, taken in a trial of the OX40 agonist ivuxolimab. The receptors were sampled from an adult with an advanced solid tumor such as melanoma, head and neck, liver or kidney cancer.

The DNA for the CDR3 is TGTGCCTGGGCCCGGGCAGATACGCAGTATTTT. Protein product: CAWARADTQYF. V usage is TRBV30 and J usage is TRBJ2-3; D is uncertain. Germline CDR1 and CDR2: GTSNPN and SVGIG (reference sequence). V dropped 5 bases and J dropped 4 bases, with 7 bases sitting between them. The CDR3 is made up of 11 amino acids.

V gene TRBV30 combines with J gene TRBJ2-3; 12 nucleotides agree with TRBD2. The V segment lost 4 bases and the J segment 2 bases; nucleotides outside the gene matches: 1. The germline CDR1 and CDR2 sequences are GTSNPN and SVGIG (reference sequence). The CDR3 loop spans 14 amino acids. CDR3 sequence (DNA): TGTGCCTGGACTAGCGGGGGGGCCACAGATACGCAGTATTTT. Protein product: CAWTSGGATDTQYF.